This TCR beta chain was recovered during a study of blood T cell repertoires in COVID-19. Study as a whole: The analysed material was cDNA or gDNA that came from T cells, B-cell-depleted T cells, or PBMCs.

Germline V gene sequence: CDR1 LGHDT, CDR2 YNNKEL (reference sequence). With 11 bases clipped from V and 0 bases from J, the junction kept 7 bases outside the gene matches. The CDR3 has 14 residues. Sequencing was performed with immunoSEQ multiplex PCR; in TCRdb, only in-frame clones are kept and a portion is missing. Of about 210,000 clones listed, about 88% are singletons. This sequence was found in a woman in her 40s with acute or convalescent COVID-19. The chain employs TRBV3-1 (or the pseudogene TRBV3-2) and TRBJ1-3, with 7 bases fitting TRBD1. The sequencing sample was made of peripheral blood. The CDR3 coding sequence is TGTGCCTCCGGGAGGGACAGCTCTGGAAACACCATATATTTT. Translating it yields CASGRDSSGNTIYF.